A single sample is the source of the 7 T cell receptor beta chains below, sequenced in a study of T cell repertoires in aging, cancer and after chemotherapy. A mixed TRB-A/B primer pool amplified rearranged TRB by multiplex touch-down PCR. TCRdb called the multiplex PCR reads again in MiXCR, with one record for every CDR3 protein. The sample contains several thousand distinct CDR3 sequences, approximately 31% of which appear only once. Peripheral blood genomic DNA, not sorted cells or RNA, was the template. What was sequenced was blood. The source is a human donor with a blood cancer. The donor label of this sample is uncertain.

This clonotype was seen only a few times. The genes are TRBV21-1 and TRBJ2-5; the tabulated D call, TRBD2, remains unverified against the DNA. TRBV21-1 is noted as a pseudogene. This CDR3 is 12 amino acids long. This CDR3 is CASIGEQETQYF. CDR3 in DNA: TGTGCCAGCATCGGGGAGCAAGAGACCCAGTACTTC.

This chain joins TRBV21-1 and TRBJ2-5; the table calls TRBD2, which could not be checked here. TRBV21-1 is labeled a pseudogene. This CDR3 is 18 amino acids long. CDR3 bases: TGTGCCAGCAGCAAACGGCTAGCGGGAGGGCCCGGGCAAGAGACCCAGTACTTC. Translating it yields CASSKRLAGGPGQETQYF.

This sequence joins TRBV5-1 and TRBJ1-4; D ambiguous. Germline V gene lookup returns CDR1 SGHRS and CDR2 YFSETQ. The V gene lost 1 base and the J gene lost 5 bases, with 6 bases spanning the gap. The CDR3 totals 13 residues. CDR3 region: CASSLNKNEKLFF. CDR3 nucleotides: TGCGCCAGCAGCTTGAACAAAAATGAAAAACTGTTTTTT.

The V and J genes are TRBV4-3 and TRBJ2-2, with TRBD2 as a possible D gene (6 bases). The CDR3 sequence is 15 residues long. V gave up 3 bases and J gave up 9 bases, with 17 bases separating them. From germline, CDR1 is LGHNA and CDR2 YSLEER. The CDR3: CASSHERGTSRELFF. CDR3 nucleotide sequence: TGCGCCAGCAGCCACGAACGCGGGACCTCAAGGGAGCTGTTTTTT.

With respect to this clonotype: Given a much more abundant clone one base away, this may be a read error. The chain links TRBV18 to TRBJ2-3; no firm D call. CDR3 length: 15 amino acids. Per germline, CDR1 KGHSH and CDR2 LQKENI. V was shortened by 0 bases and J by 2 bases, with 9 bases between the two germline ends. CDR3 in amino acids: CASSPPFGLTDTQYF. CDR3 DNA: TGTGCCAGCTCACCACCGTTCGGGCTCACAGATACGCAGTATTTT.

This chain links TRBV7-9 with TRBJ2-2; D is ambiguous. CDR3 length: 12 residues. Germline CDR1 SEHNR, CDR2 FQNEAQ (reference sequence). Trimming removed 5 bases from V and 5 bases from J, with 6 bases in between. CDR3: CASSPRTGELFF. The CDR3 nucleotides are TGTGCCAGCAGCCCGAGGACCGGGGAGCTGTTTTTT. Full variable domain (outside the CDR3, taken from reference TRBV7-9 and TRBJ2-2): DTGVSQNPRHKITKRGQNVTFRCDPISEHNRLYWYRQTLGQGPEFLTYFQNEAQLEKSRLLSDRFSAERPKGSFSTLEIQRTEQGDSAMYLCASSPRTGELFFGEGSRLTVL.

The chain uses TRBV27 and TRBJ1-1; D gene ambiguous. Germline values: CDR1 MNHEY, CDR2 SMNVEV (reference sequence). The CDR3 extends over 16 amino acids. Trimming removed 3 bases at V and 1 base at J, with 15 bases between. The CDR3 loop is CASSLWDSRGNTEAFF. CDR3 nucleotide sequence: TGTGCCAGCAGTTTGTGGGATTCTCGGGGGAACACTGAAGCTTTCTTT.